The 4 T cell receptor beta chains listed next were all sequenced from one sample in a study of blood T cell repertoires in COVID-19. Generated by immunoSEQ multiplex PCR, the TCRdb table keeps only in-frame clones and is missing some. The data hold tens of thousands of clones, with about 80% observed a single time. Sequenced input: peripheral blood. The receptors stem from a woman aged 55-70 years with acute or convalescent COVID-19.

This clone was seen once. This chain uses TRBV11-3 with TRBJ2-4; no clear D. In germline, CDR1 is SGHNT, CDR2 YENEEA. The V end was cut by 5 bases, the J end by 3 bases, with 11 bases between. The CDR3 runs 14 residues. CDR3 sequence (DNA): TGTGCCAGCAGCGACGTGAGACTCAAAAACATTCAGTACTTC. Translating it yields CASSDVRLKNIQYF.

V and J are TRBV10-1 and TRBJ2-3; 10 nucleotides align to TRBD2. The V segment lost 8 bases and the J segment 3 bases; nucleotides outside the gene matches: 17. The CDR3 covers 18 residues. In germline, CDR1 is WNHNN, CDR2 SYGVQD (reference sequence). As DNA, the CDR3 is TGCGCCAGCTTCCCCTCCTCCAAAGCGGGAGGGCCGACAGATACGCAGTATTTT. Amino acids: CASFPSSKAGGPTDTQYF.

This rearrangement joins TRBV6-1 to TRBJ2-7; TRBD1 is a possible D gene (5 bases). Trimming removed 2 bases from V and 3 bases from J, with 11 bases in between. The CDR3 extends over 14 amino acids. Germline assignment: CDR1 MNHNS and CDR2 SASEGT. As DNA, the CDR3 is TGTGCCAGCAGTGAATCAGGGAATCTCTACGAGCAGTACTTC. As protein: CASSESGNLYEQYF.

This clone was observed once. The chain recombines TRBV9 with TRBJ1-6; D perhaps matches TRBD1 (6 bases). The germline gives CDR1 SGDLS, CDR2 YYNGEE. CDR3 length: 15 residues. Trimming removed 0 bases from V and 6 bases from J, with 10 bases in between. The CDR3 protein is CASSVDMGANSPLHF. CDR3 DNA sequence: TGTGCCAGCAGCGTAGATATGGGGGCTAATTCACCCCTCCACTTT. The full variable domain, in which reference TRBV9 and TRBJ1-6 provide the parts outside the CDR3, is DSGVTQTPKHLITATGQRVTLRCSPRSGDLSVYWYQQSLDQGLQFLIQYYNGEERAKGNILERFSAQQFPDLHSELNLSSLELGDSALYFCASSVDMGANSPLHFGNGTRLTVT.